One sample yielded the 32 T cell receptor beta chains listed below, sequenced in a study of blood T cell repertoires in COVID-19. Using immunoSEQ multiplex PCR, the repertoire was profiled, and TCRdb retains in-frame clones only, with some absent. The table shows 50,000 to 75,000 clones, with approximately 78% occurring only once. Sequences were obtained from peripheral blood. The receptors originated from a man aged 55 to 70 with COVID-19, enrolled during active disease.

The chain couples TRBV11-2 to TRBJ2-7; 9 bases are a match to TRBD1. The V and J ends lost 5 bases and 6 bases, in that order; junction bases with no gene match: 11. The CDR3 totals 15 residues. The germline V gene encodes CDR1 SGHAT and CDR2 FQNNGV. CDR3 bases: TGTGCCAGCAGCATAGCCGGGACAGGGTACGGCGAGCAGTACTTC. It encodes CASSIAGTGYGEQYF.

The genes are TRBV30 and TRBJ1-1; TRBD1 is a possible D gene (6 bases). The V gene's germline CDR1 is GTSNPN and CDR2 SVGIG (reference sequence). Trimming pared 8 bases from V and 1 base from J, leaving 14 bases between. CDR3 length equals 13 residues. The chain's CDR3 is CATSGQTNTEAFF. CDR3 nucleotides: TGTGCCACAAGCGGACAGACGAACACTGAAGCTTTCTTT.

This sequence joins TRBV5-1 and TRBJ2-5, with D perhaps matching TRBD2 (7 bases). V was cut by 3 bases and J by 1 base, with 16 bases left in between. The CDR3 covers 16 residues. Germline CDR1 SGHRS, CDR2 YFSETQ. CDR3: CASSSLLRGPQETQYF. The CDR3 bases are TGCGCCAGCAGCTCCCTCCTGCGGGGGCCCCAAGAGACCCAGTACTTC. Based on the CDR3 plus reference TRBV5-1 and TRBJ2-5, the full variable domain is KAGVTQTPRYLIKTRGQQVTLSCSPISGHRSVSWYQQTPGQGLQFLFEYFSETQRNKGNFPGRFSGRQFSNSRSEMNVSTLELGDSALYLCASSSLLRGPQETQYFGPGTRLLVL.

V gene TRBV5-6 combines with J gene TRBJ2-2; 7 bases fit TRBD1. CDR3 size: 16 residues. Germline CDR1 SGHDT, CDR2 YYEEEE. The V segment lost 3 bases and the J segment 6 bases; nucleotides outside the gene matches: 11. The CDR3 region has the DNA TGTGCCAGCAGCTCAGTACGACAGGGAGAATCCGGGGAGCTGTTTTTT. This translates into CASSSVRQGESGELFF.

In this sample, this clone turned up a few times. This rearrangement joins TRBV5-1 to TRBJ1-5; weak D call: TRBD1 (5 bases). There are 13 residues in the CDR3. The V gene lost 3 bases and the J gene lost 4 bases, with 8 bases spanning the gap. Germline CDR1 SGHRS, CDR2 YFSETQ. The CDR3 is CASSWGENQPQHF. The CDR3 DNA sequence: TGCGCCAGCAGCTGGGGGGAGAATCAGCCCCAGCATTTT.

V gene TRBV2 combines with J gene TRBJ2-4; tentative D call: TRBD1 (7 bases). The CDR3 covers 13 residues. Germline CDR1 SNHLY, CDR2 FYNNEI. V was cut by 5 bases and J by 15 bases, with 20 bases left in between. In DNA form, the CDR3 reads TGTGCCAGCAGTAGGGACAGCGTGGAGGGGCGGTACTTC. Translated, it gives CASSRDSVEGRYF.

V gene TRBV10-1 combines with J gene TRBJ2-3; D remains unclear. Trimming took off 5 bases at V and 2 bases at J, with 5 bases between the two ends. This CDR3 has 12 amino acids. Germline V gene lookup returns CDR1 WNHNN and CDR2 SYGVQD (reference sequence). Written as DNA, the CDR3 is TGCGCCAGCAGTCCCAACACAGATACGCAGTATTTT. It yields the protein CASSPNTDTQYF.

This chain joins TRBV5-4 and TRBJ1-1; D not resolved. CDR1 is SGHNT and CDR2 is YYREEE in the germline V gene (reference sequence). CDR3 length: 15 residues. Trimming cost V 3 bases and J 2 bases, with 14 bases left between them. In DNA form, the CDR3 reads TGTGCCAGCAGCTCCCTGGCCCGAGGCAACACTGAAGCTTTCTTT. It yields the protein CASSSLARGNTEAFF.

V usage is TRBV5-6 and J usage is TRBJ1-5, with 8 nucleotides matching TRBD1. Germline V gives CDR1 SGHDT, CDR2 YYEEEE. This CDR3 spans 15 amino acids. The junction had 8 bases not matched to a gene; V was cut back by 4 bases and J by 5 bases. The CDR3: CASSITGGSYQPQHF. The CDR3 nucleotides read TGTGCCAGCAGCATTACAGGGGGATCTTATCAGCCCCAGCATTTT.

This clone occurred a few times. This rearrangement joins TRBV5-4 to TRBJ2-5; 7 bases are shared with TRBD1. Germline assignment: CDR1 SGHNT and CDR2 YYREEE (reference sequence). V shed 3 bases and J 5 bases; nucleotides not matched to a gene: 10. This CDR3 spans 15 amino acids. The CDR3 reads CASSSGPTGAETQYF. The CDR3 DNA reads TGTGCCAGCAGCTCGGGCCCAACAGGGGCGGAGACCCAGTACTTC.

The chain recombines TRBV6-1 with TRBJ1-1, with D tentatively TRBD1 (5 bases). The CDR3 spans 13 residues. V lost 8 bases, J lost 4 bases, and 14 bases lay in between. From germline, CDR1 is MNHNS and CDR2 SASEGT. CDR3 loop: CASPRAVGTEAFF. The CDR3 DNA is TGTGCCAGCCCCAGGGCAGTTGGCACTGAAGCTTTCTTT.

This sequence joins TRBV14 and TRBJ2-7; no clear D gene. The germline CDR1 and CDR2 sequences are SGHDN and FVKESK. This CDR3 spans 12 amino acids. Trimming removed 1 base at V and 9 bases at J, with 10 bases between. CDR3 bases: TGTGCCAGCAGCCAAGGGCGAGGCGGGCAGTACTTC. Protein: CASSQGRGGQYF.

This clone appeared once. The chain combines TRBV19 with TRBJ1-2; TRBD1 matches 7 bases. Germline V lookup: CDR1 LNHDA, CDR2 SQIVND (reference sequence). The CDR3 totals 13 residues. V was pared by 3 bases and J by 5 bases, with 3 bases of the junction left unmatched. The CDR3 sequence: CASSMGTVYGYTF. The DNA for the CDR3 is TGTGCCAGTAGTATGGGGACAGTTTATGGCTACACCTTC.

The chain has TRBV7-3 and TRBJ2-7; 7 positions match TRBD1. Looked up from germline, CDR1 is SGHTA and CDR2 is FQGTGA. The junction had 10 bases not matched to a gene; V was cut back by 5 bases and J by 3 bases. The CDR3 consists of 15 residues. The CDR3 bases are TGTGCCAGCAGCCCTACGTCGGGACAGTTCTACGAGCAGTACTTC. It specifies CASSPTSGQFYEQYF.

V is TRBV5-1 and J is TRBJ2-5; the D is unclear. CDR3 size: 15 residues. Trimming pared 4 bases from V and 3 bases from J, leaving 16 bases between. Germline CDR1 SGHRS, CDR2 YFSETQ. CDR3 nucleotide sequence: TGCGCCAGCAGCCCCTCCGTGGGCCAGGAAGAGACCCAGTACTTC. Translating it yields CASSPSVGQEETQYF.

This clone occurred once. The chain has TRBV5-1 and TRBJ2-5; D possibly corresponds to TRBD1 (6 bases). The CDR3 spans 14 residues. V was pared by 4 bases and J by 2 bases, with 12 bases between. Germline V CDR1 and CDR2: SGHRS, YFSETQ. CDR3 coding DNA: TGCGCCAGCAGCCCCGGACAGAGTCAAGAGACCCAGTACTTC. Translation gives CASSPGQSQETQYF.

This clone was picked up one time. This sequence joins TRBV4-1 and TRBJ1-2; D is possibly TRBD1 (5 bases). The V gene's germline CDR1 is MGHRA and CDR2 YSYEKL. The CDR3 is 14 amino acids. Trimming stripped 4 bases from V and 7 bases from J, with 16 bases between. The DNA for the CDR3 is TGCGCCAGCAGCCTAGATATCGGAGGGACTGGCTACACCTTC. Encoded protein: CASSLDIGGTGYTF.

The chain has TRBV5-4 and TRBJ2-3, with no clear D. This CDR3 has 14 residues. Germline CDR1 reads SGHNT; CDR2 reads YYREEE (reference sequence). The ends were cut back, 5 bases at V and 4 bases at J, with 14 bases in the middle. CDR3 nucleotide sequence: TGTGCCAGCAGTACTACGCCTTGGGCAGATACGCAGTATTTT. Translated: CASSTTPWADTQYF.

Remarks on this clone: This could be a read error, since a much larger clone is one nucleotide away. The sample holds other DNA sequences that translate to the same CDR3. V usage is TRBV9 and J usage is TRBJ2-7; the D gene is possibly TRBD1 (5 bases). Trimming took 0 bases from V and 7 from J, leaving 8 bases between them. Germline CDR1 SGDLS, CDR2 YYNGEE. CDR3 length: 12 amino acids. The chain's CDR3 is CASSVEGYEQYF. The CDR3 region has the DNA TGTGCCAGCAGCGTAGAGGGGTATGAGCAGTACTTC.

This rearrangement joins TRBV21-1 to TRBJ2-7; no check of the table's D call, TRBD1, against the DNA was made. TRBV21-1 is flagged as a pseudogene. The CDR3 runs 14 residues. The CDR3 sequence is CASSNWAGHYEQYF. In DNA form, the CDR3 reads TGTGCCAGCAGCAACTGGGCTGGCCACTACGAGCAGTACTTC.

V is TRBV19 and J is TRBJ1-5, with a tentative D call TRBD1 (6 bases). CDR1 is LNHDA, CDR2 SQIVND, per germline (reference sequence). CDR3 length: 13 amino acids. Trimming took off 7 bases at V and 4 bases at J, with 11 bases between the two ends. DNA of the CDR3: TGTGCCAGTACGGACAGAGAGAATCAGCCCCAGCATTTT. Protein: CASTDRENQPQHF.

The gene calls are TRBV19 and TRBJ2-1, with D hard to call. The CDR3 is 13 residues long. CDR1 is LNHDA, CDR2 SQIVND, per germline (reference sequence). V was pared by 6 bases and J by 0 bases, with 6 bases between. The CDR3 coding sequence is TGTGCCAGTAGGCCGAGCTCCTACAATGAGCAGTTCTTC. This gives the protein CASRPSSYNEQFF.

The J gene is TRBJ2-2, the V gene TRBV5-1; 10 bases align to TRBD2. Germline assignment: CDR1 SGHRS and CDR2 YFSETQ. There are 16 residues in the CDR3. Trimming took 2 bases from V and 6 from J; bases not matched to a gene: 7. As DNA, the CDR3 is TGCGCCAGCAGCTTTGTGGCTAGCGGGGGCTCCGGGGAGCTGTTTTTT. As protein: CASSFVASGGSGELFF.

V is TRBV5-1 and J is TRBJ2-7, with TRBD1 matching 10 bases. The CDR3 is 13 amino acids. The germline gives CDR1 SGHRS, CDR2 YFSETQ. V shed 7 bases, J shed 1 base, and the junction held 2 bases outside the gene matches. CDR3 protein: CASPGQGSYEQYF. In DNA form, the CDR3 reads TGCGCCAGCCCGGGACAGGGGTCCTACGAGCAGTACTTC.

The chain joins TRBV18 to TRBJ1-5; D gene unclear. Between the trimmed V and J ends, which lost 4 bases and 3 bases, there was a span of 16 bases. The germline V gene has CDR1 KGHSH and CDR2 LQKENI. This CDR3 has 16 residues. CDR3 residues: CASSLTPLTHNQPQHF. CDR3 nucleotides: TGTGCCAGCTCACTTACCCCGCTGACACACAATCAGCCCCAGCATTTT.

The chain carries TRBV2 and TRBJ1-2; the match to TRBD1 covers 8 bases. The trim removed 4 bases at V and 8 bases at J, leaving 6 bases unmatched. Germline V gene data show CDR1 as SNHLY and CDR2 as FYNNEI. The CDR3 has 13 amino acids. The CDR3 region is CASSVQGAYGYTF. The CDR3 region has the DNA TGTGCCAGCAGTGTGCAGGGGGCTTACGGCTACACCTTC.

This sequence joins TRBV7-9 and TRBJ1-1; the D gene is possibly TRBD1 (6 bases). This CDR3 region has 13 residues. Trimming removed 5 bases from V and 6 bases from J, with 13 bases in between. Germline V CDR1 and CDR2: SEHNR, FQNEAQ (reference sequence). DNA for the CDR3: TGTGCCAGCAGCCACCGGGACACACCTGAAGCTTTCTTT. Its protein product is CASSHRDTPEAFF.

The chain employs TRBV20-1 and TRBJ1-6; possible D gene TRBD1, 5 bases. Trimming took 3 bases from V and 10 from J, leaving 13 bases between them. Germline assignment: CDR1 DFQATT and CDR2 SNEGSKA (reference sequence). The CDR3 is 13 amino acids. The CDR3 loop reads CSASMQGGSPLHF. The CDR3 nucleotides read TGCAGTGCTAGTATGCAGGGAGGGTCACCCCTCCACTTT.

This clone is a singleton in its sample. The V call is TRBV6-5, the J call TRBJ1-5; D is unresolved. The germline V and J ends were trimmed by 8 bases and 5 bases, with 16 bases remaining between them. The V gene's germline CDR1 is MNHEY and CDR2 SVGAGI. CDR3 length: 14 amino acids. The CDR3 is CASLSGLNYQPQHF. The DNA for the CDR3 is TGTGCCAGCCTATCAGGACTTAATTATCAGCCCCAGCATTTT.

This clone has only one observation. The chain is built from TRBV29-1 and TRBJ2-5, with 8 nucleotides matching TRBD1. Germline values: CDR1 SQVTM, CDR2 ANQGSEA. The junction had 4 bases not matched to a gene; V was cut back by 3 bases and J by 1 base. This CDR3 has 14 residues. The CDR3 loop is CSVEGQERQETQYF. The CDR3 coding sequence is TGCAGCGTTGAGGGACAGGAGCGCCAAGAGACCCAGTACTTC.

The J gene is TRBJ2-3, the V gene TRBV4-2; 9 bases fit TRBD2. The CDR3 has 20 amino acids. Germline assignment: CDR1 LGHNA and CDR2 YNFKEQ. The V gene end was trimmed by 1 base and the J gene end by 3 bases; junction bases not matched to a gene: 17. The CDR3 sequence: CASSQARGGGRALGTDTQYF. CDR3 sequence (DNA): TGTGCCAGCAGCCAAGCCCGCGGTGGCGGGAGGGCCCTCGGGACAGATACGCAGTATTTT.

This clone was counted ten times or more. V and J are TRBV9 and TRBJ1-6; TRBD1 matches 8 bases. Germline CDR1 is SGDLS and CDR2 is YYNGEE. The CDR3 is 14 residues long. V trimming: 4 bases; J trimming: 7 bases; junction bases outside the gene matches: 4. The CDR3 here is CASSSRQGNSPLHF. The CDR3 DNA is TGTGCCAGCAGCAGCCGACAGGGGAATTCACCCCTCCACTTT.